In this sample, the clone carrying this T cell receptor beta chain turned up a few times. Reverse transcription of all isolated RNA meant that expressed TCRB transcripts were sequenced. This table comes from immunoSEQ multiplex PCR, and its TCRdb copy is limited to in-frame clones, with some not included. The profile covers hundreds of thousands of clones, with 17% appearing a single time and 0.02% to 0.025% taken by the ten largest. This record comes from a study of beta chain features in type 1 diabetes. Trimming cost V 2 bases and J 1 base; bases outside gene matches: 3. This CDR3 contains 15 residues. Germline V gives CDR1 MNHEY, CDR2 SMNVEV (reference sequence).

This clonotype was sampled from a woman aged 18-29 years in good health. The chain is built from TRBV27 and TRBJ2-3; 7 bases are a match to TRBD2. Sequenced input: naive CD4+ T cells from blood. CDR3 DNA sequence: TGTGCCAGCAGTTTACAGCGGGGTCGCACAGATACGCAGTATTTT. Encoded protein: CASSLQRGRTDTQYF.